This T cell receptor beta chain was retrieved from a study of T cell responses to AZD1222 COVID-19 vaccine. Study background: Timing groups of about 4 and about 12 weeks for second doses were pooled. Study results and limitations: White British ancestry dominated among donors, who included more females, and clonal diversity was possibly underestimated. Baseline antibody screening turned up just five to seven seropositive AZD1222 recipients.

About this clone: Its target is unknown.

Clones were sequenced by immunoSEQ multiplex PCR, and TCRdb holds only the in-frame ones, with some missing. The data contain some 140,000 clones, around 92% of them singletons. The CDR3 has 13 amino acids. With 5 bases removed from V and 8 bases from J, the gap between germline ends came to 12 bases. Germline V gives CDR1 MGHDK, CDR2 SYGVNS. The material was peripheral blood, obtained on day 0 of AZD1222 vaccination. The chain employs TRBV25-1 and TRBJ1-4; no reliable D call. The TCR sequence derives from an adult in good health. In DNA, the CDR3 is TGTGCCAGCAGTACCAGTCTTTGGGAAAAACTGTTTTTT. Its translation is CASSTSLWEKLFF.